This T cell receptor (beta chain) originates from a study of regulatory T cells in long-lasting Graves disease. General study points: There were preferences for TRBV28, TRBJ1-2 and TRBJ2-5 in persistent disease. Clonotypes that were public and shared totalled about 2,500 in persistent patients versus about a thousand in new patients.

This clonotype appeared a few times. The antigen is unknown. Time point meaning: persistent/refractory GD, antithyroid drugs over 5 years with positive TRAb. After RNA was extracted from PBMCs, the TCR library was made from it. Germline CDR1 reads LGHDT; CDR2 reads YNNKEL (reference sequence). This CDR3 contains 15 residues. J lost 7 bases, V lost 1 base, and 8 bases had no gene match. The TCR beta library used iRepertoire HTBI primers with Arm-PCR amplification of CDR3. In the source study's methods: Gene usage covered 55 to 70 TRBV and some 13 TRBJ segments. TCRdb called the multiplex PCR reads again in MiXCR, with one record for every CDR3 protein. The V and J calls were not made by the authors but by TCRdb's processing. The table records under 500,000 distinct CDR3 sequences, 20% of them present only once.

The starting material was peripheral blood mononuclear cells (PBMCs), obtained when the disease was refractory, from a patient treated with antithyroid drugs. This sequence was found in a female donor with Graves disease. The V call is TRBV3-1, the J call TRBJ2-7; 9 nucleotides line up with TRBD2. In DNA form, the CDR3 reads TGTGCCAGCAGCCAAGGGTCGGGACTAGCACAAGAGCAGTACTTC. It specifies CASSQGSGLAQEQYF.